This T cell receptor (beta chain) was identified in a study of blood T cell repertoires in COVID-19. Overall study: COVID-19 samples collected from the United States, Italy and Spain covered acute and convalescent phases.

Germline CDR1 is SGHTS and CDR2 is YDEGEE. V was pared by 0 bases and J by 1 base, with 7 bases between. The CDR3 is made up of 14 amino acids. Enrolment of Seattle patients took place during active infection, and they were followed longitudinally. Methods used by the authors: Estimates of nucleated cell counts were drawn from the amplification of reference gene primers. Clones were read by immunoSEQ multiplex PCR, and TCRdb kept only the in-frame ones, dropping some. The V and J calls and clone size come from that table; D and trimming were worked out from the DNA. The data show 450,000 or so clones, about 87% seen once.

This TCR came from a man aged 18-30 years with COVID-19, enrolled during active disease. The V and J genes are TRBV5-8 and TRBJ1-1, with D possibly TRBD1 on 5 matching bases. Sequencing was carried out using peripheral blood. The CDR3: CASSLVQGNTEAFF. The DNA of the CDR3 is TGTGCCAGCAGCTTGGTTCAGGGGAACACTGAAGCTTTCTTT. The variable domain in full, completed from reference TRBV5-8 and TRBJ1-1, reads EAGVTQSPTHLIKTRGQQATLRCSPISGHTSVYWYQQALGLGLQFLLWYDEGEERNRGNFPPRFSGRQFPNYSSELNVNALELEDSALYLCASSLVQGNTEAFFGQGTRLTVV.